The T cell receptor (beta chain) under discussion was sequenced for a study of T cell responses to AZD1222 COVID-19 vaccine. Study-wide results and limits: At 160-218 and 743-854, vaccine-associated CD4 TCRs were dominant, and they spanned spike. Spike-specific TCR breadth and depth both grew after two AZD1222 doses. The study reported that nearly half of spike-specific TCRs target unmutated variant regions.

In the case of this clone: Its antigen is as yet unknown.

V was shortened by 5 bases and J by 0 bases, with 8 bases between the two germline ends. The CDR3 consists of 14 residues. Germline V gene lookup returns CDR1 SGHAT and CDR2 FQNNGV. This table comes from immunoSEQ multiplex PCR, and its TCRdb copy is limited to in-frame clones, with some not included. The table shows 190,000 or so clones, with 91% occurring only once. The chain couples TRBV11-2 to TRBJ2-1; no reliable D call. The source of this sequence is an adult who received the AZD1222 COVID-19 vaccine. The source material was peripheral blood, sampled 28 days after the second AZD1222 dose. In DNA, the CDR3 is TGTGCCAGCAGCCCTTGGAGCTCCTACAATGAGCAGTTCTTC. Its protein is CASSPWSSYNEQFF.